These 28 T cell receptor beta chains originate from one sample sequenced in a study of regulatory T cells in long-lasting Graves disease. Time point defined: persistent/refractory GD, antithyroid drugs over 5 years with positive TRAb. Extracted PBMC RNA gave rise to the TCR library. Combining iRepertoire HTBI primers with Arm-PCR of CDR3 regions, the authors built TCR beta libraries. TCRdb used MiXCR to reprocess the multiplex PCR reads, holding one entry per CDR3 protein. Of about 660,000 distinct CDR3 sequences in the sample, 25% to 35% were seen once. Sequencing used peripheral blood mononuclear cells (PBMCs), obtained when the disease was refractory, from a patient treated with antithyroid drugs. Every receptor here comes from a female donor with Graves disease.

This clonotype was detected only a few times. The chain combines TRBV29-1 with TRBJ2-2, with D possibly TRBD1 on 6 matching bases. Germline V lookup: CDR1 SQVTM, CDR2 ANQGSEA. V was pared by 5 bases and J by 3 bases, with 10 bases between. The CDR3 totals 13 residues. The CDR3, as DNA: TGCAGCGTTTGGGACATAGACACCGGGGAGCTGTTTTTT. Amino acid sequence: CSVWDIDTGELFF.

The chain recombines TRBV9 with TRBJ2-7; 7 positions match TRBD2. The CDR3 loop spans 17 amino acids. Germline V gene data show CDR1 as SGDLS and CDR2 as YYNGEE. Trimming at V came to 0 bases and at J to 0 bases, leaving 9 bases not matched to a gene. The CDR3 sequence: CASSVGSSGTLSYEQYF. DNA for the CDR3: TGTGCCAGCAGCGTAGGGTCAAGCGGGACCCTCTCCTACGAGCAGTACTTC.

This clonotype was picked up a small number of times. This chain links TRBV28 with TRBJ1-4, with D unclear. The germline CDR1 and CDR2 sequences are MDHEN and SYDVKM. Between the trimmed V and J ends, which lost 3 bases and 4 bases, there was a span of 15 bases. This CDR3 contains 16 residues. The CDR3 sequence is CASSLGRSGNNEKLFF. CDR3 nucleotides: TGTGCCAGCAGTTTGGGGAGATCGGGGAATAATGAAAAACTGTTTTTT.

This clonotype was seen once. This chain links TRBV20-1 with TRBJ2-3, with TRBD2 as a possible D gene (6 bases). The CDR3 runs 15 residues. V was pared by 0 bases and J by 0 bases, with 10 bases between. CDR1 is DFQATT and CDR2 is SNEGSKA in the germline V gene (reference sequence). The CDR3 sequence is CSARDFAGSTDTQYF. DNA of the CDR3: TGCAGTGCTAGAGATTTTGCGGGGAGCACAGATACGCAGTATTTT.

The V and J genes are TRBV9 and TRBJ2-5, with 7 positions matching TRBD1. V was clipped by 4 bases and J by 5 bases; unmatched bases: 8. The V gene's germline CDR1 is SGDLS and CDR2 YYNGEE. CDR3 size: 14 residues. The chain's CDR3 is CASSPLTGWETQYF. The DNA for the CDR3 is TGTGCCAGCAGCCCCCTGACAGGGTGGGAGACCCAGTACTTC.

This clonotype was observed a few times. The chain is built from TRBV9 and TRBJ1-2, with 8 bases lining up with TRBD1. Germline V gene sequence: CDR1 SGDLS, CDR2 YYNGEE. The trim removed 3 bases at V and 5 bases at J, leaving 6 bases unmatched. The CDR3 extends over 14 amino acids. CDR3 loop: CASSETDREYGYTF. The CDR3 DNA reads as TGTGCCAGCAGCGAGACGGACAGGGAATATGGCTACACCTTC. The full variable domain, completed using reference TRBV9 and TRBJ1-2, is DSGVTQTPKHLITATGQRVTLRCSPRSGDLSVYWYQQSLDQGLQFLIQYYNGEERAKGNILERFSAQQFPDLHSELNLSSLELGDSALYFCASSETDREYGYTFGSGTRLTVV.

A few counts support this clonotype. The CDR3 spells CSARLGASTVYEQYF. The CDR3 DNA reads as TGCAGTGCTAGGCTCGGTGCGTCGACGGTCTACGAGCAGTACTTC. The gene calls are TRBV20-1 and TRBJ2-7, with D hard to call. V was pared by 3 bases and J by 3 bases, with 18 bases between. The length of the CDR3 is 15 residues. The germline gives CDR1 DFQATT, CDR2 SNEGSKA (reference sequence).

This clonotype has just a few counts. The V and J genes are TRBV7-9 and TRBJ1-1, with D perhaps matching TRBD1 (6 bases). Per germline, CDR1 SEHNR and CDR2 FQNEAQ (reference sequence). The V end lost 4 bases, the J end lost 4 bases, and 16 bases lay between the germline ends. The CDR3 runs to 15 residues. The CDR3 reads CASSSRGGLFTEAFF. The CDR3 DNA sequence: TGTGCCAGCAGCTCACGGGGGGGGCTGTTCACTGAAGCTTTCTTT.

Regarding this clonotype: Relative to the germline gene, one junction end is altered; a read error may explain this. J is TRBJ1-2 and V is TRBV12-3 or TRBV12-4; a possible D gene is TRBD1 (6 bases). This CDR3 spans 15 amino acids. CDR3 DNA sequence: TGTACCAGCAGTCCTGACAGGAGAGCTAACTATGGCTACACCTTC. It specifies CTSSPDRRANYGYTF.

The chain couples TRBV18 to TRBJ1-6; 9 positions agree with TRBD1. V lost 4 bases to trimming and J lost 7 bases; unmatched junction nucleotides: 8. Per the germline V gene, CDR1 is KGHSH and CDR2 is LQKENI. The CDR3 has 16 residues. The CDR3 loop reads CASSRQDRGSNSPLHF. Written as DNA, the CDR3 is TGTGCCAGCTCACGCCAAGACAGGGGGTCAAATTCACCCCTCCACTTT.

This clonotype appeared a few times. For the CDR3, the DNA is TGTGCCAGCGAAGGAGGGGGGCGCGAAAAACTGTTTTTT. Amino acid sequence: CASEGGGREKLFF. V and J are TRBV2 and TRBJ1-4; TRBD1 is a possible D gene (6 bases). CDR3 length: 13 residues. Germline V CDR1 and CDR2: SNHLY, FYNNEI. Trimming pared 8 bases from V and 8 bases from J, leaving 15 bases between.

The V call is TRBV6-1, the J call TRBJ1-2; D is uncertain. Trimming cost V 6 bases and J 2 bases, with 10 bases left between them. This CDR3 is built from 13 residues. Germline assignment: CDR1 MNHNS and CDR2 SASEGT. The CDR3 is CASRTTINYGYTF. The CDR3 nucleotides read TGTGCCAGCAGGACAACGATAAACTATGGCTACACCTTC.

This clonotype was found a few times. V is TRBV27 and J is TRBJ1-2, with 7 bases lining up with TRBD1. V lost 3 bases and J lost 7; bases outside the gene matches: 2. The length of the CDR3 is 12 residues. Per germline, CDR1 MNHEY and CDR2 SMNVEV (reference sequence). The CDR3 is CASSFDRVGYTF. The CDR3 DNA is TGTGCCAGCAGTTTCGACAGGGTTGGCTACACCTTC.

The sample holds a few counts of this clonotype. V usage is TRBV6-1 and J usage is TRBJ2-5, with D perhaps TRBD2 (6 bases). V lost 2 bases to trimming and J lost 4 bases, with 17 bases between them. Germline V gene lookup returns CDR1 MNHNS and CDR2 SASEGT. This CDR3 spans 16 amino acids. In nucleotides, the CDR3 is TGTGCCAGCAGTGAACGACCCGGGGGAATAGGAGAGACCCAGTACTTC. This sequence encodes CASSERPGGIGETQYF.

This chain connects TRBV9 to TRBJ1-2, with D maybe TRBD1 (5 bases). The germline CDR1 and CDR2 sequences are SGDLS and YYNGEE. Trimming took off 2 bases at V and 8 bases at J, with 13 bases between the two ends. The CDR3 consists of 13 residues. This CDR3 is CASSVSGRVGYTF. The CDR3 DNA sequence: TGTGCCAGCAGCGTGTCGGGGCGAGTGGGCTACACCTTC.

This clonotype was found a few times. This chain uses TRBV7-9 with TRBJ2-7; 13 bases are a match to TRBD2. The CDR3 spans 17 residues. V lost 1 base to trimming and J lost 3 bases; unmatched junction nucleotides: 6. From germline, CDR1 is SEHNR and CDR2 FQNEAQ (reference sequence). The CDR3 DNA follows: TGTGCCAGCAGCTTAGTTCGACTAGCGGGAGGAGACTACGAGCAGTACTTC. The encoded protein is CASSLVRLAGGDYEQYF. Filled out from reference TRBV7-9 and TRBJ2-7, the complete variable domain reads DTGVSQNPRHKITKRGQNVTFRCDPISEHNRLYWYRQTLGQGPEFLTYFQNEAQLEKSRLLSDRFSAERPKGSFSTLEIQRTEQGDSAMYLCASSLVRLAGGDYEQYFGPGTRLTVT.

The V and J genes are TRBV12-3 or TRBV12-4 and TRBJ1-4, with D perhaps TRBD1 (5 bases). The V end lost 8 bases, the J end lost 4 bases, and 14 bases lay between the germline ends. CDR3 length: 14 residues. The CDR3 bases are TGTGCCAGCGCGCTGAGGGGATTTAATGAAAAACTGTTTTTT. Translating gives CASALRGFNEKLFF.

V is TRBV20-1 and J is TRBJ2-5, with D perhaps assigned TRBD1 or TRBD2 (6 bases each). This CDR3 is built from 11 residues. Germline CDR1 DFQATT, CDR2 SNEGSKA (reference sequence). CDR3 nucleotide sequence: TGCTTCGTGGACAGCGGGGAGACCCAGTACTTC. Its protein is CFVDSGETQYF.

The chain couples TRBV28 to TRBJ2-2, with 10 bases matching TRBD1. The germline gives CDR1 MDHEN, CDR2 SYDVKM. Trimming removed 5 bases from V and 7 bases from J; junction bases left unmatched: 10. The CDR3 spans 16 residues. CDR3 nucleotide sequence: TGTGCCAGCAGTCTACCGTCCGGGACAGGGGTCGGGGAGCTGTTTTTT. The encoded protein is CASSLPSGTGVGELFF.

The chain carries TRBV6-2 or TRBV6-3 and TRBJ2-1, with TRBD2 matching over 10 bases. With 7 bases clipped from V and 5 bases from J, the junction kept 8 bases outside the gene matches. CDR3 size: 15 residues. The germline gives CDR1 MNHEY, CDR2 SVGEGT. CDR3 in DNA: TGTGCCAGCACTGGACTAGCGGAGCCAGACAATGAGCAGTTCTTC. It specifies CASTGLAEPDNEQFF.

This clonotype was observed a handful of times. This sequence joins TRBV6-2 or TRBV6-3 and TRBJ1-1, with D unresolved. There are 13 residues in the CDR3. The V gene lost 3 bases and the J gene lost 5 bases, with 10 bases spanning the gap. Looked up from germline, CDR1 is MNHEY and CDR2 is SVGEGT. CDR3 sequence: CASSYLVGTEAFF. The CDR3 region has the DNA TGTGCCAGCAGTTATCTGGTGGGAACTGAAGCTTTCTTT.

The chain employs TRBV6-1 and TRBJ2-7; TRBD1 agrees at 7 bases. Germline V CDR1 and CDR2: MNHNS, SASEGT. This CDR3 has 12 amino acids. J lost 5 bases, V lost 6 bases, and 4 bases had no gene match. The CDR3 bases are TGTGCCAGCAGGGGGACAGTTCACGAGCAGTACTTC. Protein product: CASRGTVHEQYF.

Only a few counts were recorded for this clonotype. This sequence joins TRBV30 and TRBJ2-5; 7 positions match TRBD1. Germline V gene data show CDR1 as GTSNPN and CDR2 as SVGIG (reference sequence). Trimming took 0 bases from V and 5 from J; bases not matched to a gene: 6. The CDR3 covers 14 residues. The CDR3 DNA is TGTGCCTGGAGTGTAAGGGGGCAGGCTGAGACCCAGTACTTC. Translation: CAWSVRGQAETQYF.

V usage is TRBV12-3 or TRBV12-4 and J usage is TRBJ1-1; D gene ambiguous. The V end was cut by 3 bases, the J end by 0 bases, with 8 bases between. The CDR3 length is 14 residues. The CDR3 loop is CASSLDFMNTEAFF. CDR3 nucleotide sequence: TGTGCCAGCAGTTTGGACTTCATGAACACTGAAGCTTTCTTT.

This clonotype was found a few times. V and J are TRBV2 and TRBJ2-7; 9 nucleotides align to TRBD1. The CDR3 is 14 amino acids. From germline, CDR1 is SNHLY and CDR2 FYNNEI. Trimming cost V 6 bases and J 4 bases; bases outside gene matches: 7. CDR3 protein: CASRQGTGSYEQYF. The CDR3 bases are TGTGCCAGCAGGCAAGGGACAGGGTCTTACGAGCAGTACTTC. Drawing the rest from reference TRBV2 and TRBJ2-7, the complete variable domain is EPEVTQTPSHQVTQMGQEVILRCVPISNHLYFYWYRQILGQKVEFLVSFYNNEISEKSEIFDDQFSVERPDGSNFTLKIRSTKLEDSAMYFCASRQGTGSYEQYFGPGTRLTVT.

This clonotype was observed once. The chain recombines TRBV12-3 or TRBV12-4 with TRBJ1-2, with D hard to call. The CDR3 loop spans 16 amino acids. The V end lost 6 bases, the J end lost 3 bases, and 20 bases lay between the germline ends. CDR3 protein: CASSQGGVPRDYGYTF. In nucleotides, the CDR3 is TGTGCCAGCAGCCAAGGCGGGGTTCCTCGGGACTATGGCTACACCTTC.

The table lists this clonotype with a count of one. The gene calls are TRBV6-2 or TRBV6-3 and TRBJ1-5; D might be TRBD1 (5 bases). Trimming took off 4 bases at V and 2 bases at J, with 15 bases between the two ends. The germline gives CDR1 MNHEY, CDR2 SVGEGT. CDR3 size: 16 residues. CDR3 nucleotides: TGTGCCAGCAGTTGGGTGGGGGTGGCCGGCAATCAGCCCCAGCATTTT. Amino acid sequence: CASSWVGVAGNQPQHF.

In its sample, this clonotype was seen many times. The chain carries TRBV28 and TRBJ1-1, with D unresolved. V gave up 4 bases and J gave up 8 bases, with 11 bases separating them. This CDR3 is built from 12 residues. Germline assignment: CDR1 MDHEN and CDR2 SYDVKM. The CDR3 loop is CASSSIRIEAFF. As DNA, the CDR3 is TGTGCCAGCAGTTCCATAAGGATCGAAGCTTTCTTT.